This T cell receptor beta chain is from a study of T cells in Graves' hyperthyroidism and ophthalmopathy. Trimming cost V 9 bases and J 4 bases; bases outside gene matches: 13. The CDR3 consists of 16 residues. The germline CDR1 and CDR2 sequences are MDHEN and SYDVKM. General observations from the study: Before onset, by a median of 6.5 months, the model predicted ophthalmopathy.

From RNA transcripts, TCR beta CDR3 regions were amplified. Researchers ran a first-round RT-PCR on the TCR CDR3 using the HTBI primer set. TCRdb redid the calling of the multiplex PCR reads with MiXCR, one entry per CDR3 protein. The sample records fewer than 200,000 distinct CDR3 sequences, 8% to 9.5% being singletons. This clonotype was counted ten times or more. The antigen is undetermined. The rearrangement uses TRBV28 and TRBJ2-1; TRBD2 matches at 9 bases. Sequenced input: blood. The TCR sequence derives from a woman aged 18-29 years with Graves' hyperthyroidism that later progressed to Graves' ophthalmopathy. The CDR3 spells CASSGSSEVRYNEQFF. The CDR3 nucleotides read TGTGCCAGTAGCGGGAGCTCGGAAGTGAGGTACAATGAGCAGTTCTTC. Supplemented by reference TRBV28 and TRBJ2-1, the full variable domain reads DVKVTQSSRYLVKRTGEKVFLECVQDMDHENMFWYRQDPGLGLRLIYFSYDVKMKEKGDIPEGYSVSREKKERFSLILESASTNQTSMYLCASSGSSEVRYNEQFFGPGTRLTVL.